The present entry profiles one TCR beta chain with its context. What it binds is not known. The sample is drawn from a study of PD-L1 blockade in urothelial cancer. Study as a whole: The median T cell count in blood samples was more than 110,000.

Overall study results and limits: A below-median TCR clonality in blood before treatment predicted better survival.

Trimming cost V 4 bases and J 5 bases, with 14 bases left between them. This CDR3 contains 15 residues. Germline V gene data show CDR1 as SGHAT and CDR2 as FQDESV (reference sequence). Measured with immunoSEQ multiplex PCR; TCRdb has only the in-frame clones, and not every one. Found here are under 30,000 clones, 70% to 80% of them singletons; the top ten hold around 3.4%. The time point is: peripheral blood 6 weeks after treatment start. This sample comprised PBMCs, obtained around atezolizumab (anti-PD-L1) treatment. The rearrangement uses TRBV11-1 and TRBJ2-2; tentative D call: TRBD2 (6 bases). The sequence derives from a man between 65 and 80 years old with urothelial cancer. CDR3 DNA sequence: TGTGCCAGCAGCTCTGTGGGGGGATGGACCGGGGAGCTGTTTTTT. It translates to CASSSVGGWTGELFF.